A single T cell receptor (beta chain) is shown here with its context. How the authors handled the data: Amplification from reference gene primers served as the basis for estimated nucleated cell counts. The method was immunoSEQ multiplex PCR; TCRdb's version includes in-frame clones alone and lacks a portion of them. V, J and clone size derive from that table, while D and trimming were established from the DNA sequence. The table lists a few hundred thousand clones, roughly four fifths of them singletons. The data originate from a study of blood T cell repertoires in COVID-19. In the study overall: Acute-phase and convalescent COVID-19 samples originated in the United States, Italy and Spain. Sample material is recorded as cDNA or gDNA derived from T cells, B-cell-depleted T cells, or PBMCs.

The CDR3 contains 14 residues. Germline assignment: CDR1 SGHTA and CDR2 FQGTGA. The ends lost 0 bases at V and 4 bases at J; junction bases unmatched: 0. V gene TRBV7-3 combines with J gene TRBJ1-3; 7 bases match TRBD1. The TCR comes from a young man with acute COVID-19. Material for sequencing was PBMCs or T cells enriched from blood (not recorded which). The CDR3: CASSLTGQGNTIYF. The DNA of the CDR3 is TGTGCCAGCAGCTTAACGGGACAGGGAAACACCATATATTTT.